The rows below give T cell receptor beta chains drawn from one sample of a study of blood T cell repertoires in COVID-19. TCRdb keeps only in-frame clones here, not all; method: immunoSEQ multiplex PCR. The sample has fewer than 400,000 clones, 90% to 95% seen once; the top ten hold less than 4%. The sample consisted of PBMCs or T cells enriched from blood (not recorded which). Receptor source: a woman aged 25 to 39 who had been exposed to COVID-19. The CDR3 runs from the conserved cysteine through the conserved F or W. Fields, in order: D gene, J gene, V gene, clone size, CDR3 protein, CDR3 DNA. D genes are given only for firm matches. Not every row has a clone size; where given, it reads once, few, many or a size class.

- TRBJ1-2 TRBV29-1 few CSVEWRQYGYTF TGCAGCGTTGAATGGCGACAATATGGCTACACCTTC
- TRBJ1-6 TRBV18 - CASSPPMGPHNSPLHF TGTGCCAGCTCACCCCCAATGGGGCCCCATAATTCACCCCTCCACTTT
TRBD2 TRBJ2-3 TRBV18 - CASSPAGEGTDTQYF TGTGCCAGCTCACCAGCGGGGGAGGGCACAGATACGCAGTATTTT
TRBD1 TRBJ2-7 TRBV3-1/TRBV3-2 - CAHTEGTGYSEQYF TGTGCCCATACCGAGGGGACAGGGTACAGCGAGCAGTACTTC
- TRBJ1-4 TRBV7-9 - CASSFRGLGEKLFF TGTGCCAGCAGCTTCAGGGGATTGGGTGAAAAACTGTTTTTT
- TRBJ1-3 TRBV12-3/TRBV12-4 - CASSLGQINTIYF TGTGCCAGCAGTTTGGGCCAAATAAACACCATATATTTT
TRBD1 TRBJ1-2 TRBV10-3 - CAISAGQGGTYGYTF TGTGCCATCAGTGCCGGACAGGGTGGAACCTATGGCTACACCTTC
- TRBJ1-1 TRBV5-1 - CASSGDRMNTEAFF TGCGCCAGCAGCGGAGACAGGATGAACACTGAAGCTTTCTTT
- TRBJ1-1 TRBV29-1 - CSVERAGTEAFF TGCAGCGTTGAAAGAGCAGGGACTGAAGCTTTCTTT
- TRBJ2-7 TRBV27 - CASSLHQGPYEQYF TGTGCCAGCAGTTTACACCAGGGGCCCTACGAGCAGTACTTC
- TRBJ2-3 TRBV29-1 - CSVPFRADTQYF TGCAGCGTTCCATTTCGTGCGGATACGCAGTATTTT
- TRBJ1-2 TRBV5-4 - CASSLRGGLYGYTF TGTGCCAGCAGCTTGAGGGGGGGGCTCTATGGCTACACCTTC
- TRBJ1-2 TRBV18 - CASSPGGVGYTF TGTGCCAGCTCACCAGGGGGCGTTGGCTACACCTTC
TRBD1 TRBJ2-1 TRBV5-5 - CASSRDRGPNEQFF TGTGCCAGCAGCAGGGACAGGGGGCCCAATGAGCAGTTCTTC
- TRBJ2-1 TRBV24-1 - CATSEEGRGLNEQFF TGTGCCACCAGTGAGGAGGGCAGGGGGTTAAATGAGCAGTTCTTC
TRBD1 TRBJ2-1 TRBV7-3 - CASSVQGNKRAEQFF TGTGCCAGCAGCGTACAGGGGAACAAAAGGGCTGAGCAGTTCTTC
TRBD1 TRBJ2-1 TRBV4-2 - CASSQGRGPHNEQFF TGTGCCAGCAGCCAAGGCAGGGGGCCCCACAATGAGCAGTTCTTC
TRBD1 TRBJ1-2 TRBV4-1 - CASSQQQGADSYGYTF TGCGCCAGCAGCCAACAACAGGGGGCGGATTCCTATGGCTACACCTTC
- TRBJ1-2 TRBV7-2 - CASSLRVKGSHYGYTF TGTGCCAGCAGCTTAAGGGTAAAGGGGTCACATTATGGCTACACCTTC
- TRBJ2-7 TRBV7-2 - CASSPGAGPSYEQYF TGTGCCAGCAGCCCTGGGGCGGGGCCCTCCTACGAGCAGTACTTC
TRBD1 TRBJ1-2 TRBV5-1 - CASRQGTLANYGYTF TGCGCCAGCAGACAGGGGACCTTAGCTAACTATGGCTACACCTTC
- TRBJ1-2 TRBV27 - CASSLHYRSPGGYTF TGTGCCAGCAGTCTCCACTACAGGAGCCCGGGTGGCTACACCTTC
TRBD1 TRBJ1-5 TRBV19 - CASSFLFRGRSNQPQHF TGTGCCAGTAGTTTTTTGTTCAGGGGGCGTAGCAATCAGCCCCAGCATTTT
TRBD1 TRBJ1-1 TRBV6-5 - CASSYSTGTAEAFF TGTGCCAGCAGTTACTCAACTGGGACAGCTGAAGCTTTCTTT
TRBD1 TRBJ1-3 TRBV5-1 - CASSHGQGSSGNTIYF TGCGCCAGCAGCCACGGACAGGGGAGCTCTGGAAACACCATATATTTT
TRBD2 TRBJ2-5 TRBV7-3 - CASSPYPGTTETQYF TGTGCCAGCAGCCCATATCCCGGGACTACGGAGACCCAGTACTTC
- TRBJ2-7 TRBV19 once CASSASRDTEQYF TGTGCCAGTAGCGCCTCCCGGGACACCGAGCAGTACTTC
TRBD2 TRBJ2-7 TRBV5-6 - CASSLGPGGYEQYF TGTGCCAGCAGCTTGGGCCCGGGAGGTTACGAGCAGTACTTC
- TRBJ2-3 TRBV6-5 - CASWRLWTDTQYF TGTGCCAGCTGGAGATTATGGACAGATACGCAGTATTTT
- TRBJ1-4 TRBV4-1 - CASSLASVSTNEKLFF TGCGCCAGCAGTCTCGCCTCGGTCTCAACTAATGAAAAACTGTTTTTT
TRBD1 TRBJ1-2 TRBV15 - CATSFITGVANYGYTF TGTGCCACCAGCTTTATAACAGGGGTGGCTAACTATGGCTACACCTTC
- TRBJ1-3 TRBV6-6 - CASTGGTNSGNTIYF TGTGCCAGCACCGGGGGGACAAACTCTGGAAACACCATATATTTT
TRBD2 TRBJ2-3 TRBV5-4 - CASSAAGGPSSTDTQYF TGTGCCAGCAGTGCGGCGGGGGGCCCCTCTAGCACAGATACGCAGTATTTT
- TRBJ2-1 TRBV5-6 - CASSSLPGEPLEFF TGTGCCAGCAGCTCGTTACCAGGGGAACCCCTCGAGTTCTTC
TRBD2 TRBJ2-5 TRBV28 - CASSSWLAGAGETQYF TGTGCCAGCAGCTCGTGGTTAGCGGGGGCAGGGGAGACCCAGTACTTC
- TRBJ1-2 TRBV6-5 - CATARQGYGYTF TGTGCCACCGCCAGGCAGGGTTACGGCTACACCTTC
- TRBJ1-1 TRBV6-2/TRBV6-3 once CASSYFGGSLNTEAFF TGTGCCAGCAGCTACTTCGGCGGATCCTTGAACACTGAAGCTTTCTTT
- TRBJ2-3 TRBV28 - CASSRGARRTDTQYF TGTGCCAGCAGCCGGGGGGCAAGGAGGACAGATACGCAGTATTTT
- TRBJ2-3 TRBV11-3 - CASSPRQEDTQYF TGTGCCAGCAGCCCCCGTCAGGAAGATACGCAGTATTTT
TRBD1 TRBJ2-7 TRBV5-1 - CASSLGDRASEQYF TGCGCCAGCAGCTTGGGTGACAGGGCCTCCGAGCAGTACTTC
- TRBJ1-2 TRBV18 - CASGTGNYGYTF TGTGCCAGCGGAACGGGGAACTATGGCTACACCTTC
TRBD2 TRBJ2-5 TRBV28 - CASSPGGAPETQYF TGTGCCAGCAGCCCCGGGGGGGCCCCAGAGACCCAGTACTTC